What follows are 7 T cell receptor beta chains derived from one specimen sequenced in a study of long-term antiretroviral therapy in people with HIV. Running of the v3.0 immunoSEQ assay took place at survey level. Clones were sequenced by immunoSEQ multiplex PCR, and TCRdb holds only the in-frame ones, with some missing. The sample yields 17,000 or so clones, around 81% seen once. The sample consisted of unsorted PBMCs, taken 0.3 years before starting antiretroviral therapy. The receptors here all came from a man between 45 and 60 years old with HIV.

The rearrangement joins TRBV5-1 to TRBJ2-7, with D hard to call. V was pared by 4 bases and J by 2 bases, with 13 bases between. There are 14 residues in the CDR3. Germline V gene data show CDR1 as SGHRS and CDR2 as YFSETQ. The CDR3: CASSPASPTYEQYF. In DNA, the CDR3 is TGCGCCAGCAGCCCCGCCAGCCCGACCTACGAGCAGTACTTC.

The CDR3 loop reads CSAGGEQKAFF. CDR3 DNA sequence: TGCAGTGCGGGGGGGGAACAGAAAGCTTTCTTT. The chain employs TRBV20-1 and TRBJ1-1; perhaps TRBD1 as D (5 bases). This CDR3 has 11 residues. Trimming pared 6 bases from V and 9 bases from J, leaving 14 bases between. CDR1 and CDR2 from the germline V gene are DFQATT and SNEGSKA (reference sequence).

This clone was seen just once. This sequence joins TRBV5-4 and TRBJ1-1; no clear D. Trimming took off 1 base at V and 1 base at J, with 8 bases between the two ends. CDR1 is SGHNT and CDR2 is YYREEE in the germline V gene (reference sequence). The CDR3 extends over 14 amino acids. CDR3 sequence reads: CASSLFWGNTEAFF. The CDR3, as DNA: TGTGCCAGCAGCTTGTTTTGGGGGAACACTGAAGCTTTCTTT.

This clone was counted a single time. J is TRBJ2-3 and V is TRBV21-1; the DNA was not used to check the table's D call, TRBD1. TRBV21-1 is termed a pseudogene. The CDR3 has 19 amino acids. This chain's CDR3 is CASSKGGQTGALARDTQYF. CDR3 bases: TGTGCCAGCAGCAAAGGGGGTCAGACAGGGGCACTTGCAAGGGATACGCAGTATTTT.

V is TRBV11-3 and J is TRBJ2-7, with TRBD2 identical over 14 bases. The CDR3 runs to 18 residues. Germline CDR1 SGHNT, CDR2 YENEEA. Trimming took 5 bases from V and 4 from J; bases not matched to a gene: 13. The CDR3 DNA reads as TGTGCCAGCAGCCCAGGGGGGACTAGCGGGAGATATGAATACGAGCAGTACTTC. This translates into CASSPGGTSGRYEYEQYF.

This chain uses TRBV7-9 with TRBJ1-6; D remains unclear. The CDR3 contains 12 residues. The germline V gene has CDR1 SEHNR and CDR2 FQNEAQ (reference sequence). The V end was cut by 3 bases, the J end by 11 bases, with 8 bases between. The DNA of the CDR3 is TGTGCCAGCAGCTTGGGGAGTCCACCCCTCCACTTT. Encoded protein: CASSLGSPPLHF. Full variable domain (rest looked up from reference TRBV7-9 and TRBJ1-6): DTGVSQNPRHKITKRGQNVTFRCDPISEHNRLYWYRQTLGQGPEFLTYFQNEAQLEKSRLLSDRFSAERPKGSFSTLEIQRTEQGDSAMYLCASSLGSPPLHFGNGTRLTVT.

Here the CDR3 DNA reads TGTGCCAGCAGCCCCCCCGGGACAGGAGAAAAACTGTTTTTT. It is translated as CASSPPGTGEKLFF. V and J are TRBV9 and TRBJ1-4; 8 bases are shared with TRBD1. CDR1 and CDR2 (germline): SGDLS, YYNGEE. After removal of 4 bases from V and 8 bases from J, the junction contained 7 bases not matched to a gene. The CDR3 is made up of 14 amino acids. Full variable domain (missing parts from reference TRBV9 and TRBJ1-4): DSGVTQTPKHLITATGQRVTLRCSPRSGDLSVYWYQQSLDQGLQFLIQYYNGEERAKGNILERFSAQQFPDLHSELNLSSLELGDSALYFCASSPPGTGEKLFFGSGTQLSVL.